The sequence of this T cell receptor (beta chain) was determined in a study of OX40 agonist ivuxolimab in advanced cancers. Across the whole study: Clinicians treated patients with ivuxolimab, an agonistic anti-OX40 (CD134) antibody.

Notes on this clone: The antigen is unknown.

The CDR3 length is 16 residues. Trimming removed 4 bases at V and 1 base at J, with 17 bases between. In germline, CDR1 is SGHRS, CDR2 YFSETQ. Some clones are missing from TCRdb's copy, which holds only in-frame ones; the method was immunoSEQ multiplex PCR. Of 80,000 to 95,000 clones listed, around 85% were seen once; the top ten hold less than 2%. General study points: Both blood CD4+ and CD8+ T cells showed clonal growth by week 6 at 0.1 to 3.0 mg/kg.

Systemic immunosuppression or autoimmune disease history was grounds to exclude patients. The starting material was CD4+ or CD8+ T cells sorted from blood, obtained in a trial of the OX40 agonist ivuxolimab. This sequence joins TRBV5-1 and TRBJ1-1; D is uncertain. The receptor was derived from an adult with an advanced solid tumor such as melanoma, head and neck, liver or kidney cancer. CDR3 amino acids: CASSPRASEWNTEAFF. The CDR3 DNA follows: TGCGCCAGCAGCCCAAGGGCGTCTGAGTGGAACACTGAAGCTTTCTTT.